The source of this T cell receptor (beta chain) is a study of T cells in Graves' hyperthyroidism and ophthalmopathy. This clonotype was detected many times. Amplified TCR beta CDR3 regions came from RNA transcripts. TCR CDR3 regions were first amplified by RT-PCR with HTBI primers. Each CDR3 protein gets one entry after TCRdb re-called the multiplex PCR reads with MiXCR. The data contain about 200,000 distinct CDR3 sequences, 17% of them seen just once; the ten biggest clones take up around 50%. Exclusion of a patient resulted from uncontrolled infection, other autoimmune disease, pregnancy or lactation. Germline V lookup: CDR1 MDHEN, CDR2 SYDVKM. The CDR3 runs 15 residues. V dropped 2 bases and J dropped 3 bases, with 13 bases sitting between them.

The rearrangement joins TRBV28 to TRBJ2-5; D ambiguous. The source is a man in his fifties or sixties with Graves' hyperthyroidism. Specimen: blood. The CDR3 protein is CASSLGKGRKETQYF. The CDR3 DNA reads as TGTGCCAGCAGTTTAGGCAAAGGGCGGAAAGAGACCCAGTACTTC.